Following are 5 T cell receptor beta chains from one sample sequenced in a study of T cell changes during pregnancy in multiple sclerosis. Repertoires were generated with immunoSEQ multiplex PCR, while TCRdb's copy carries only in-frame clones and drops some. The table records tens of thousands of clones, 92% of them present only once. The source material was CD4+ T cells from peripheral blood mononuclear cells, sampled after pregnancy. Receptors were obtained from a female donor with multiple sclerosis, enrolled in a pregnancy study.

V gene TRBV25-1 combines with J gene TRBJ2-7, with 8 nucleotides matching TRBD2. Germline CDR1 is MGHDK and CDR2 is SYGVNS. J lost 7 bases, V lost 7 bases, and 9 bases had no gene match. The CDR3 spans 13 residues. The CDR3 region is CASMLPGGREQYF. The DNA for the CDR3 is TGTGCCAGCATGCTTCCGGGGGGGCGAGAGCAGTACTTC.

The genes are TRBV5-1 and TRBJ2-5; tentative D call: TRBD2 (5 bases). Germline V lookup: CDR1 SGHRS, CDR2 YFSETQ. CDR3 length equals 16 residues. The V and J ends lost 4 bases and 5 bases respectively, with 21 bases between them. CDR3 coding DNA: TGCGCCAGCAGCACTGGTGGACGGGGAGCAATGGAGACCCAGTACTTC. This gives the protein CASSTGGRGAMETQYF. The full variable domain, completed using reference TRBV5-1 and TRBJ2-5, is KAGVTQTPRYLIKTRGQQVTLSCSPISGHRSVSWYQQTPGQGLQFLFEYFSETQRNKGNFPGRFSGRQFSNSRSEMNVSTLELGDSALYLCASSTGGRGAMETQYFGPGTRLLVL.

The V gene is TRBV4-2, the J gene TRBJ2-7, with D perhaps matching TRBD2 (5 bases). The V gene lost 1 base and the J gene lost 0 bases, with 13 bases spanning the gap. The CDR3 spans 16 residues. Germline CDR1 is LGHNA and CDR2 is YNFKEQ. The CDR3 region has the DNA TGTGCCAGCAGCCAAGCCCAGCGGCAGATCTCCTACGAGCAGTACTTC. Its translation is CASSQAQRQISYEQYF.

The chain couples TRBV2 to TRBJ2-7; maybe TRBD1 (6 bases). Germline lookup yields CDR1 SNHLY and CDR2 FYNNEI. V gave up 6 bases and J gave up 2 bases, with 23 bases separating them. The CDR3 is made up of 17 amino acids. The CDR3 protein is CASRPSKPGAFTYEQYF. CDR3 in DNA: TGTGCCAGCAGGCCCTCGAAGCCAGGGGCTTTTACCTACGAGCAGTACTTC.

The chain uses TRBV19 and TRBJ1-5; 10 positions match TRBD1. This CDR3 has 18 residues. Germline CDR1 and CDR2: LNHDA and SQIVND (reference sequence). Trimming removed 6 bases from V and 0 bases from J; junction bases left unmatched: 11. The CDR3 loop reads CASRSRDRGLFSNQPQHF. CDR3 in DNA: TGTGCCAGTAGGAGCCGGGACAGGGGCTTGTTTAGCAATCAGCCCCAGCATTTT.